The TCR beta chain under discussion was sequenced for a study of T-cell memory formation after mild COVID-19. Study-wide findings and caveats: Whether day 37 second-wave clones are SARS-CoV-2-specific was not confirmed. Later expanders leaned toward CD4+, whereas clones contracting from day 15 to 85 were balanced CD4/CD8.

The table lists this clonotype with a few counts. Its antigen remains unknown. 5'RACE primed from the constant segment yielded TCR alpha and TCR beta cDNA libraries bearing sample barcodes and UMIs. A single record per CDR3 protein comes from TCRdb applying MiXCR to the 5' RACE reads. Among approximately 390,000 distinct CDR3 sequences listed, about 17% were seen once. V gave up 3 bases and J gave up 9 bases; unmatched junction bases: 2. Per germline, CDR1 SGHRS and CDR2 YFSETQ. This CDR3 is built from 13 residues. The chain links TRBV5-1 to TRBJ1-6; TRBD1 matches 8 bases. This TCR derives from a man between 18 and 35 years old who had mild COVID-19 (a few samples of this study predate the infection). Cell type and time point are not known. Material for sequencing was PBMCs or a T cell subset sorted from them (not recorded which). CDR3: CASSSDRASPLHF. CDR3 nucleotide sequence: TGCGCCAGCAGCTCGGACAGGGCTTCACCCCTCCACTTT.